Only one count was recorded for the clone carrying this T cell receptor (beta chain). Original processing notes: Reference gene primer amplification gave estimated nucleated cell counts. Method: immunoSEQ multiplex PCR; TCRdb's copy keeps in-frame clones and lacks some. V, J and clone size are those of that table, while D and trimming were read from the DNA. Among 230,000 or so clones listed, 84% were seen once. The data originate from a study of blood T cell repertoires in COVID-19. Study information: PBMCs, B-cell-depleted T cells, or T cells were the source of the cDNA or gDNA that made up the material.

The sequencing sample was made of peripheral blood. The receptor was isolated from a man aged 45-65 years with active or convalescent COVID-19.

CDR3 loop: CATSRYQAGADTQYF. The DNA for the CDR3 is TGTGCCACCAGCAGATATCAGGCCGGGGCAGATACGCAGTATTTT. The rearrangement uses TRBV15 and TRBJ2-3; maybe TRBD2 (5 bases). Germline assignment: CDR1 LNHNV and CDR2 YYDKDF (reference sequence). Deletions cut 2 bases from V and 4 bases from J, with 13 bases between. The CDR3 sequence is 15 residues long.